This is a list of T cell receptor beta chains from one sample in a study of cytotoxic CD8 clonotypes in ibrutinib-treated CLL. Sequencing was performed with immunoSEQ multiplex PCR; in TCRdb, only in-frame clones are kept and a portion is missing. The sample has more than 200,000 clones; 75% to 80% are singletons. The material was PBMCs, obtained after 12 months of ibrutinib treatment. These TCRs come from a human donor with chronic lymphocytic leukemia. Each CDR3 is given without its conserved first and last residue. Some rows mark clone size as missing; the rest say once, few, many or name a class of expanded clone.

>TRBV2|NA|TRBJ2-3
ATVLAEVDTQY
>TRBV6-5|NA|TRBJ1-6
ASRRGQLNNSPLH
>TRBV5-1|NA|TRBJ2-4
ASSAGQENIQY
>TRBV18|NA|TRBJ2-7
ASTAGTGNYEQY
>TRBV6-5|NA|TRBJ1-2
ASSKLDDYNYGYT
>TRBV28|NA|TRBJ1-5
ASSSTQPQH
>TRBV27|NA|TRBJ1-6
ASSAELRQDYNSPLH
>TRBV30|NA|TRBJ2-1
AWALATGKNNEQF
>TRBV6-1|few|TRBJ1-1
ASSANGVNTEAF
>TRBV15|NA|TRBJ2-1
ATSRQGRGTGFDEQF
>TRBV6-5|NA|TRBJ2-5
ATRDSQETQY
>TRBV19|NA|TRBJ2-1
ASSWDSNNEQF
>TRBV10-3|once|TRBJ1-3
AISVYEESGNTIY